This T cell receptor beta chain was recorded in a study of T cell repertoires in cytomegalovirus infection. Study-wide points: CMV-specific TCR beta clonotypes restricted by HLA-C were the ones dominating the ex vivo response.

Germline V gene data show CDR1 as LGHNA and CDR2 as YNFKEQ. V trimming: 0 bases; J trimming: 3 bases; junction bases outside the gene matches: 13. The CDR3 has 19 amino acids. In TCRdb, the reads were re-called with MiXCR into one record per CDR3 protein. The repertoire holds 200,000 or so distinct CDR3 sequences, with approximately 28% as singletons. Comments on this clonotype: As yet, its antigen is unknown.

The chain joins TRBV4-2 to TRBJ2-5, with TRBD2 identical over 10 bases. The receptor was derived from a human donor in good health (CMV status not recorded). Some clones in this sample may be carry-over from other donors' samples. The specimen was PBMCs. The CDR3 loop reads CASSQDRGTSGAAEETQYF. The DNA for the CDR3 is TGTGCCAGCAGCCAAGATCGGGGAACTAGCGGGGCCGCCGAAGAGACCCAGTACTTC.